This record looks at one TCR beta chain sequence and its context. Antigen: not known. The source of the sample is a study of T cell responses to AZD1222 COVID-19 vaccine. The study, taken as a whole, reports: Clonal diversity may have been underestimated, and the donors were mostly white British, with more females than males. Elevations in Spike-specific TCR breadth and depth followed administration of two AZD1222 doses.

Clones were read by immunoSEQ multiplex PCR, and TCRdb kept only the in-frame ones, dropping some. The table shows over 50,000 clones, with approximately 88% occurring only once. Germline V gene data show CDR1 as SGHRS and CDR2 as YFSETQ. Trimming pared 2 bases from V and 2 bases from J, leaving 13 bases between. The CDR3 runs 15 residues. This TCR was sampled from an adult in good health. The J gene is TRBJ2-5, the V gene TRBV5-1; tentative D call: TRBD2 (5 bases). Sequencing was performed on peripheral blood, taken on day 0 of AZD1222 vaccination. The CDR3 nucleotides read TGCGCCAGCAGCTTAGGCCAGCGAGGGCAAGAGACCCAGTACTTC. It codes for CASSLGQRGQETQYF.